A single T cell receptor (beta chain) is shown here with its context. Its matching antigen is unknown. TCRdb reanalysed the RT-PCR reads using MiXCR and keeps one entry per CDR3 protein. Found here are roughly 17,000 distinct CDR3 sequences, roughly 78% of them singletons; the top ten hold about 2.7%. The data derive from a study of yellow fever vaccine responses in identical twins. Study results and limitations: Vaccine T cell responses of twins reportedly seemed partly convergent and partly personalized.

The source of this sequence is a woman under 30 who received the yellow fever vaccine. The specimen was T cells from blood (PBMCs), unsorted or a sorted subset (not recorded which), collected before or after yellow fever vaccination (not recorded which).

In DNA, the CDR3 is TGCAGCGCCGGGAGGACAGGGATTGATACGCAGTATTTT. It is translated as CSAGRTGIDTQYF. The genes are TRBV29-1 and TRBJ2-3; a possible D gene is TRBD1 (8 bases). The V end lost 7 bases, the J end lost 6 bases, and 17 bases lay between the germline ends. Germline V gives CDR1 SQVTM, CDR2 ANQGSEA. This CDR3 region has 13 residues.